The TCR beta chain described here comes from a study of cytomegalovirus exposure and HLA in healthy donors. Both 60 Vbeta primers and 13 Jbeta primers went into the PCR. The protocol was immunoSEQ multiplex PCR, while the TCRdb copy is restricted to in-frame clones and leaves out a portion. The sample comprises about 140,000 clones, roughly 78% of which are singletons, and 2.5% to 3% rests with the top ten. General study findings and limits: Later examination showed HLA-associated TCR beta chains had greater clonal expansion than equally common others.

Points on this clone: The antigen is unknown.

Germline assignment: CDR1 SGDLS and CDR2 YYNGEE. V lost 4 bases and J lost 4, with 14 bases in between. The CDR3 is made up of 14 amino acids. At collection, donors were nominally healthy, but unrecorded immune exposures were probable. Sequenced material: PBMCs. V usage is TRBV9 and J usage is TRBJ2-5, with TRBD2 as a possible D gene (5 bases). The receptor was derived from a female donor in good health and CMV-seronegative. The CDR3 DNA reads TGTGCCAGCAGCCTTGAGGGAGTCCGAGAGACCCAGTACTTC. This translates into CASSLEGVRETQYF.